Presented here are 19 T cell receptor beta chains from one specimen sequenced in a study of post-analysis software for immune sequencing data. Findings and caveats of the study: TRBV5-6, TRBV5-1 and TRBV20-1 were among a few TRBV segments more frequent in patients than controls.

Included in the TCR beta cDNA libraries were unique molecular identifiers. TCRdb called the PCR reads again in MiXCR, with one record for every CDR3 protein. The repertoire holds hundreds of thousands of distinct CDR3 sequences, with roughly 29% as singletons. These receptors' targets are unknown. Sequenced: blood. The receptors come from a girl between 5 and 17 years old with multiple sclerosis.

This clonotype was counted between two and nine times. V usage is TRBV20-1 and J usage is TRBJ2-1; D uncertain. Germline lookup yields CDR1 DFQATT and CDR2 SNEGSKA (reference sequence). The V gene lost 4 bases and the J gene lost 4 bases, with 14 bases spanning the gap. CDR3 length: 14 residues. In nucleotides, the CDR3 is TGCAGTGCTATCGGAGTACAGCAATACAATGAGCAGTTCTTC. Protein: CSAIGVQQYNEQFF.

The chain joins TRBV7-8 to TRBJ1-6; D call uncertain. Germline CDR1 SGHVS, CDR2 FQNEAQ. Between the trimmed V and J ends, which lost 0 bases and 8 bases, there was a span of 11 bases. There are 15 residues in the CDR3. In DNA form, the CDR3 reads TGTGCCAGCAGCTTAGCGCTGGTCCGATATTCACCCCTCCACTTT. Residues: CASSLALVRYSPLHF.

This clonotype was recorded at least ten times. The genes are TRBV10-3 and TRBJ2-5; D is ambiguous. CDR1 and CDR2 (germline): ENHRY, SYGVKD. Trimming stripped 4 bases from V and 1 base from J, with 4 bases between. CDR3 length equals 12 residues. The chain's CDR3 is CAISVGQETQYF. The DNA of the CDR3 is TGTGCCATCAGTGTGGGCCAAGAGACCCAGTACTTC.

This clonotype was counted between two and nine times. The gene calls are TRBV5-1 and TRBJ1-1, with 10 nucleotides matching TRBD1. J gave up 4 bases and V 4 bases, and 10 bases lay outside the gene matches. This CDR3 contains 16 residues. Germline-derived CDR1 and CDR2 are SGHRS and YFSETQ. The CDR3 loop reads CASSPGTGVRGTEAFF. The CDR3 nucleotides read TGCGCCAGCAGCCCAGGGACAGGGGTTCGTGGCACTGAAGCTTTCTTT.

This clonotype was observed at least ten times. This rearrangement joins TRBV10-3 to TRBJ2-1, with D unresolved. The V gene's germline CDR1 is ENHRY and CDR2 SYGVKD. V was pared by 2 bases and J by 4 bases, with 15 bases between. The CDR3 loop spans 16 amino acids. In DNA form, the CDR3 reads TGTGCCATCAGTGAGAAGACGGCTCGAATGTACAATGAGCAGTTCTTC. Amino acids: CAISEKTARMYNEQFF.

The chain has TRBV29-1 and TRBJ1-1; perhaps TRBD1 as D (5 bases). CDR1 is SQVTM, CDR2 ANQGSEA, per germline. V was cut by 3 bases and J by 1 base, with 9 bases left in between. CDR3 length: 13 amino acids. DNA for the CDR3: TGCAGCGTTGAGAGGGGCCCGAACACTGAAGCTTTCTTT. This encodes CSVERGPNTEAFF.

This clonotype was seen only a few times. The J gene is TRBJ1-1, the V gene TRBV29-1; 8 bases map to TRBD1. V shed 8 bases, J shed 4 bases, and the junction held 9 bases outside the gene matches. Germline loops: CDR1 SQVTM, CDR2 ANQGSEA. This CDR3 contains 13 residues. The CDR3 DNA reads TGCAGCTTCATACAGGGGGTCGGCACTGAAGCTTTCTTT. It specifies CSFIQGVGTEAFF.

This rearrangement joins TRBV5-1 to TRBJ2-3; 7 positions match TRBD1. CDR3 size: 15 residues. V lost 2 bases to trimming and J lost 2 bases; unmatched junction nucleotides: 5. Germline V gives CDR1 SGHRS, CDR2 YFSETQ. This chain's CDR3 is CASSFKGALTDTQYF. CDR3 nucleotides: TGCGCCAGCAGCTTCAAGGGGGCCCTCACAGATACGCAGTATTTT.

With regard to this clonotype: One junction end does not reproduce the germline sequence, and a read error may be involved. J is TRBJ2-4 and V is TRBV7-2, with no clear D. CDR1 and CDR2 (germline): SGHTA, FQGNSA. The CDR3 loop spans 14 amino acids. The DNA of the CDR3 is TGTGCCAGCAGCCGAGCGAGTTCCAAAAACACTCAGTACTTC. Amino acids: CASSRASSKNTQYF.

Ten or more counts support this clonotype. CDR3 in DNA: TGTGCCAGCAGTGCCTACGAGCAGTACTTC. Translated, it gives CASSAYEQYF. The chain combines TRBV2 with TRBJ2-7, with no clear D. The germline gives CDR1 SNHLY, CDR2 FYNNEI. CDR3 length: 10 residues. V was trimmed by 4 bases and J by 2 bases, leaving 0 bases between them.

The sample holds a few counts of this clonotype. The genes are TRBV12-3 or TRBV12-4 and TRBJ2-1, with 8 bases lining up with TRBD2. The V and J ends lost 6 bases and 4 bases, in that order; junction bases with no gene match: 8. The CDR3 is made up of 15 amino acids. CDR3 in amino acids: CASSPLAAIYNEQFF. In DNA form, the CDR3 reads TGTGCCAGCAGCCCACTAGCGGCAATTTACAATGAGCAGTTCTTC.

The chain joins TRBV4-3 to TRBJ2-1; D is possibly TRBD2 (6 bases). V shed 2 bases and J shed 10 bases, with 15 bases lying between them. This CDR3 has 14 residues. Germline-derived CDR1 and CDR2 are LGHNA and YSLEER. In nucleotides, the CDR3 is TGCGCCAGCAGCCAACAGAAGGCGGGAAAAGAGCAGTTCTTC. This sequence encodes CASSQQKAGKEQFF.

The chain combines TRBV9 with TRBJ1-1; D call uncertain. Germline CDR1 and CDR2: SGDLS and YYNGEE. V was clipped by 4 bases and J by 8 bases, with 18 bases between them. CDR3 length: 14 amino acids. As DNA, the CDR3 is TGTGCCAGCAGCCCGAAGGGATTGGGGAGAGAAGCTTTCTTT. Amino acid sequence: CASSPKGLGREAFF.

This clonotype was found a few times. The chain joins TRBV2 to TRBJ1-5; D call uncertain. V lost 5 bases and J lost 3, with 8 bases in between. This CDR3 contains 13 residues. Germline loops: CDR1 SNHLY, CDR2 FYNNEI. The CDR3 loop is CASSSILNQPQHF. In DNA, the CDR3 is TGTGCCAGCAGTTCTATACTCAATCAGCCCCAGCATTTT.

This clonotype was detected ten times or more. The CDR3 sequence: CASSQDIPGPEQFF. The CDR3 DNA follows: TGTGCCAGCAGCCAAGATATTCCAGGACCCGAGCAGTTCTTC. The chain uses TRBV4-2 and TRBJ2-1; D not certain. The CDR3 has 14 amino acids. Trimming took 0 bases from V and 10 from J, leaving 13 bases between them. Per germline, CDR1 LGHNA and CDR2 YNFKEQ.

This clonotype turned up a few times. The CDR3, as DNA: TGTGCCAGTAGACAATCTGGGCGATTACAGGCAGATACGCAGTATTTT. Translated: CASRQSGRLQADTQYF. The rearrangement joins TRBV19 to TRBJ2-3; maybe TRBD1 (5 bases). The CDR3 sequence is 16 residues long. With 6 bases removed from V and 4 bases from J, the gap between germline ends came to 20 bases. CDR1 and CDR2 from the germline V gene are LNHDA and SQIVND (reference sequence).

This clonotype was detected a few times. The chain employs TRBV4-1 and TRBJ2-5; no clear D gene. Judging by the DNA end, TRBJ2-7 fits better; the J call may be wrong. The germline V gene has CDR1 MGHRA and CDR2 YSYEKL. CDR3 length equals 12 residues. This CDR3 is CASRGQDFEQYF. DNA of the CDR3: TGCGCCAGCAGAGGCCAGGATTTCGAGCAGTACTTC.

This clonotype was found a few times. This chain uses TRBV12-5 with TRBJ2-5; D possibly corresponds to TRBD1 (6 bases). Trimming took off 7 bases at V and 11 bases at J, with 20 bases between the two ends. CDR3 length: 13 amino acids. Germline V gene data show CDR1 as LGHNT and CDR2 as FRNRAP. CDR3 loop: CASARGRDNEQYF. In DNA, the CDR3 is TGTGCTAGTGCGAGGGGCAGGGACAATGAGCAGTACTTC.

This clonotype has more than one count but fewer than ten. The chain carries TRBV20-1 and TRBJ2-7; D remains ambiguous. CDR1 is DFQATT and CDR2 is SNEGSKA in the germline V gene (reference sequence). The CDR3 sequence is 13 residues long. V dropped 0 bases and J dropped 3 bases, with 9 bases sitting between them. CDR3 sequence: CSARDPVGYEQYF. The CDR3 nucleotides read TGCAGTGCTAGAGATCCCGTCGGCTACGAGCAGTACTTC.